This TCR beta chain was recovered during a study of persistence of HIV-infected CD4 T cells. Study at large: Median time on suppressive ART was about 8 years. Antigen stimulation activated a lower proportion of cells, more of them memory, than anti-CD3/anti-CD28 stimulation.

A word on this clone: Its antigen remains unidentified.

Sequencing used immunoSEQ version 4 in survey mode. Profiled with immunoSEQ multiplex PCR; TCRdb holds only in-frame clones, not every one. This sample has some 50,000 clones; approximately 90% occur once, and the top ten carry 3.3%. The CDR3 consists of 16 residues. The V end was cut by 8 bases, the J end by 5 bases, with 24 bases between. The V gene's germline CDR1 is LNHDA and CDR2 SQIVND (reference sequence). The study, taken as a whole, reports: CMV- and Gag-responding cells had lower TCRbeta richness than CD3/CD28-responding cells.

This nonspecific control used anti-CD3/anti-CD28 bead stimulation of CD4+ T cells. CD4+ T cells upregulating both CD40 ligand and CD69 were sorted as responding cells. CD8-depleted PBMCs were stimulated 15 to 20 hours with anti-CD28/CD49d costimulation, CD40-blocking antibody and enfuvirtide. This material consisted of CD4+ T cells sorted from PBMCs after approximately 18-hour stimulation, taken from a patient who received antiretroviral therapy. The chain employs TRBV19 and TRBJ2-5; D perhaps matches TRBD2 (5 bases). This clonotype was sampled from an adult woman with HIV who was CMV-seropositive. In DNA form, the CDR3 reads TGTGCCAGTCAGTTCTCCGGACTGTCTCGCCGGGAGACCCAGTACTTC. Encoded protein: CASQFSGLSRRETQYF.